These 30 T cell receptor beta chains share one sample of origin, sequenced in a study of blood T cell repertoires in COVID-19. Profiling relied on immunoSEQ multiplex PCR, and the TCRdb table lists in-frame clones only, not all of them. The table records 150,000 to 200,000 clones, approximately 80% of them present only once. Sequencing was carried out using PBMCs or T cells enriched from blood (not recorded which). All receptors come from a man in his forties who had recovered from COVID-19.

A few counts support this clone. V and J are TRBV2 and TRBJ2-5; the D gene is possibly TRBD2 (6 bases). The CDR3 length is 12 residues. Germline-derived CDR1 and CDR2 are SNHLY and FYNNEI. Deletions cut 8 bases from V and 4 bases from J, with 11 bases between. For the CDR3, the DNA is TGTGCCAGCCGACTAGATGGAGAGACCCAGTACTTC. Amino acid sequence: CASRLDGETQYF.

CDR3 coding DNA: TGTGCCAGCAGTTTATATCGGAGCACTGAAGCTTTCTTT. It is translated as CASSLYRSTEAFF. The chain links TRBV27 to TRBJ1-1; no firm D call. Germline-derived CDR1 and CDR2 are MNHEY and SMNVEV (reference sequence). CDR3 length equals 13 residues. The V end was cut by 1 base, the J end by 4 bases, with 7 bases between.

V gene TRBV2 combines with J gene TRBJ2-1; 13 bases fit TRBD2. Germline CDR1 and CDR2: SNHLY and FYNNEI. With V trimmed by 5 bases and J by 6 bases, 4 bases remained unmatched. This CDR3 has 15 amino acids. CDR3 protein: CASSQRLAGGNEQFF. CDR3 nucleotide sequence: TGTGCCAGCAGTCAGAGACTAGCGGGGGGCAATGAGCAGTTCTTC.

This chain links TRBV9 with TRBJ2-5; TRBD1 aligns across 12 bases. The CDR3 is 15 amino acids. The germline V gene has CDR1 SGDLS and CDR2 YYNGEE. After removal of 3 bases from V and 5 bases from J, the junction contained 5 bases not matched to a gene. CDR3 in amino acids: CASSAGTGGLETQYF. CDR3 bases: TGTGCCAGCAGCGCCGGGACAGGGGGCCTGGAGACCCAGTACTTC.

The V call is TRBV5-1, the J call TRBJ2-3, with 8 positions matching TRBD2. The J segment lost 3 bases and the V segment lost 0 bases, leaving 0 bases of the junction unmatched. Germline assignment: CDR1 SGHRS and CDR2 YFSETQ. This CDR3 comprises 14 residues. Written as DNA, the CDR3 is TGCGCCAGCAGCTTGGGACTAGCGACAGATACGCAGTATTTT. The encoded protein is CASSLGLATDTQYF.

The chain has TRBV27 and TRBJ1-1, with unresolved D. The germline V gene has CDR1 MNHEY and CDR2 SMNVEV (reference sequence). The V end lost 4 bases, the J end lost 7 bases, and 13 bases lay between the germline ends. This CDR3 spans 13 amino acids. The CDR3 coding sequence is TGTGCCAGCAGTTCTCACCCGGGTGTTGAAGCTTTCTTT. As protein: CASSSHPGVEAFF.

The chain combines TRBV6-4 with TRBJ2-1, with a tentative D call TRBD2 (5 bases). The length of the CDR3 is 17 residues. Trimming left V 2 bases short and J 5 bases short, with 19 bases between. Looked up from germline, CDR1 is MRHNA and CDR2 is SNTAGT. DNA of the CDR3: TGTGCCAGCAGTGACCGAGGAGGTCCACGATCGGACAATGAGCAGTTCTTC. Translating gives CASSDRGGPRSDNEQFF.

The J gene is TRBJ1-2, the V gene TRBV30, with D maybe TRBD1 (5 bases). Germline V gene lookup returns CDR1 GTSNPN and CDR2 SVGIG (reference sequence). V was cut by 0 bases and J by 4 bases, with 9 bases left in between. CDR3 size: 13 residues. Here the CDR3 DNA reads TGTGCCTGGAGTGTCCAGGGCCCCTATGGCTACACCTTC. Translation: CAWSVQGPYGYTF.

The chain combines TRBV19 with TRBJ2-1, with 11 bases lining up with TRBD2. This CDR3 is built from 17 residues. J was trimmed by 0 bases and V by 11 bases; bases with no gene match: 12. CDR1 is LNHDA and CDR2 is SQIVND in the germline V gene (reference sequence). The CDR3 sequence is CASKGLAGGSSYNEQFF. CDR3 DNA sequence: TGTGCCTCAAAAGGGCTAGCGGGGGGAAGCTCCTACAATGAGCAGTTCTTC.

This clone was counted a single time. The DNA for the CDR3 is TGTGCCTGGAGTCTTCTAGGGGGTTTTAATGAAAAACTGTTTTTT. It is translated as CAWSLLGGFNEKLFF. The chain employs TRBV30 and TRBJ1-4; a possible D gene is TRBD1 (6 bases). This CDR3 region has 15 residues. V shed 2 bases and J shed 4 bases, with 14 bases lying between them. Germline V gene lookup returns CDR1 GTSNPN and CDR2 SVGIG (reference sequence). Full variable domain (missing parts from reference TRBV30 and TRBJ1-4): SQTIHQWPATLVQPVGSPLSLECTVEGTSNPNLYWYRQAAGRGLQLLFYSVGIGQISSEVPQNLSASRPQDRQFILSSKKLLLSDSGFYLCAWSLLGGFNEKLFFGSGTQLSVL.

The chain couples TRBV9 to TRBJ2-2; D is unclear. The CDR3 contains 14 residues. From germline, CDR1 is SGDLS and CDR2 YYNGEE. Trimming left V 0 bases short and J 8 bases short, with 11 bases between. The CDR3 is CASSVGGLAGELFF. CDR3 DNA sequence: TGTGCCAGCAGCGTAGGAGGTCTGGCAGGGGAGCTGTTTTTT.

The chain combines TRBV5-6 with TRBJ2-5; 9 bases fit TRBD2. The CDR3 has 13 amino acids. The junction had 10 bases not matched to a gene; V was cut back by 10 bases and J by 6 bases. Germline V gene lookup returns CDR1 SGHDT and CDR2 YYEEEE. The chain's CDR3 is CARGGGGVKTQYF. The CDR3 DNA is TGTGCCCGCGGCGGCGGGGGGGTGAAGACCCAGTACTTC.

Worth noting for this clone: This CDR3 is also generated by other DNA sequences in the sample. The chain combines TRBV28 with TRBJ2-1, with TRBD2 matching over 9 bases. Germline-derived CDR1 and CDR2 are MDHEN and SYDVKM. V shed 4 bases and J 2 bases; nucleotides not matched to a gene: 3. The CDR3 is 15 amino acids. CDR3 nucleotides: TGTGCCAGCAGTTCCTTAGCGGGGGCCTACAATGAGCAGTTCTTC. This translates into CASSSLAGAYNEQFF.

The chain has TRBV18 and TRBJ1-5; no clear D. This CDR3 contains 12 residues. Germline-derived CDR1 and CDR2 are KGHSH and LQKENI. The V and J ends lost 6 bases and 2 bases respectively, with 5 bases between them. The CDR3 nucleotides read TGTGCCAGCTCGACTGGCAATCAGCCCCAGCATTTT. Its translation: CASSTGNQPQHF.

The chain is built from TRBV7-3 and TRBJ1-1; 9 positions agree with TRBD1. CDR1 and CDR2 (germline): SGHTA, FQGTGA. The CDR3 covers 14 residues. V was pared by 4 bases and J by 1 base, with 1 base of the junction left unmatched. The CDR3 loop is CASSSGQGNTEAFF. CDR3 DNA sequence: TGTGCCAGCAGCTCGGGACAGGGGAACACTGAAGCTTTCTTT.

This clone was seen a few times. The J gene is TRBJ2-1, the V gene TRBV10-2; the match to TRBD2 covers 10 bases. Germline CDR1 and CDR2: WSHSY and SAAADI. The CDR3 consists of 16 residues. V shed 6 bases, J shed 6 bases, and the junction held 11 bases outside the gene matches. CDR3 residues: CASRSQRGGLRNEQFF. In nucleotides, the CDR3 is TGCGCCAGCAGGTCCCAGCGGGGGGGCCTACGCAATGAGCAGTTCTTC.

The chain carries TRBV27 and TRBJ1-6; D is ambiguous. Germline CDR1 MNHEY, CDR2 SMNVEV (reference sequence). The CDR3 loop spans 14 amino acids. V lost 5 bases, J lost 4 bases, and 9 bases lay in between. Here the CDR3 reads CASSRTLYNSPLHF. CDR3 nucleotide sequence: TGTGCCAGCAGTCGAACCCTATATAATTCACCCCTCCACTTT.

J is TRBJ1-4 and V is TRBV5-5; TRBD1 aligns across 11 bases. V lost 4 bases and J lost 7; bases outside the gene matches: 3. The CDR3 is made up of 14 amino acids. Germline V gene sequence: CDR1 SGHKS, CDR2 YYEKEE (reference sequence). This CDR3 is CASSEGQGGEKLFF. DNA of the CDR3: TGTGCCAGCAGCGAGGGACAGGGGGGTGAAAAACTGTTTTTT.

This CDR3 reads CAWSSAGTFGETQYF. As DNA, the CDR3 is TGTGCCTGGAGCTCGGCGGGGACCTTCGGCGAGACCCAGTACTTC. The rearrangement joins TRBV30 to TRBJ2-5; a weak D match, TRBD2 (6 bases). Germline V gives CDR1 GTSNPN, CDR2 SVGIG (reference sequence). V was trimmed by 3 bases and J by 5 bases, leaving 19 bases between them. The CDR3 has 15 amino acids.

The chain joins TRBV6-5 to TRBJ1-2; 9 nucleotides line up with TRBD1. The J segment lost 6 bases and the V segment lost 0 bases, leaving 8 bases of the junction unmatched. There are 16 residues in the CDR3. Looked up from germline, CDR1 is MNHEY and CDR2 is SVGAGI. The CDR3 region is CASSYSLSGQGDGYTF. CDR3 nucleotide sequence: TGTGCCAGCAGTTACTCGTTGTCGGGACAGGGTGATGGCTACACCTTC.

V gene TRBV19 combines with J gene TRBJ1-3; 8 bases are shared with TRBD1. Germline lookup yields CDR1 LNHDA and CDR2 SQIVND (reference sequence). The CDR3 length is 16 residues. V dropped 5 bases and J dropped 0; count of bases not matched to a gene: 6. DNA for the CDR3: TGTGCCAGTAGTCAGGCAGGGGGCCCCTCTGGAAACACCATATATTTT. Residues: CASSQAGGPSGNTIYF.

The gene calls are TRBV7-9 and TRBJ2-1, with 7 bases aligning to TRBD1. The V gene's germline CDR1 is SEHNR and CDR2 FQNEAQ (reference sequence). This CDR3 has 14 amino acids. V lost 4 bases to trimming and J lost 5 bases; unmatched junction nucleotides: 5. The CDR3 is CASSYRTGHNEQFF. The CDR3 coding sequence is TGTGCCAGCAGCTACCGGACAGGACACAATGAGCAGTTCTTC. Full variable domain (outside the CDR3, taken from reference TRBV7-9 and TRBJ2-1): DTGVSQNPRHKITKRGQNVTFRCDPISEHNRLYWYRQTLGQGPEFLTYFQNEAQLEKSRLLSDRFSAERPKGSFSTLEIQRTEQGDSAMYLCASSYRTGHNEQFFGPGTRLTVL.

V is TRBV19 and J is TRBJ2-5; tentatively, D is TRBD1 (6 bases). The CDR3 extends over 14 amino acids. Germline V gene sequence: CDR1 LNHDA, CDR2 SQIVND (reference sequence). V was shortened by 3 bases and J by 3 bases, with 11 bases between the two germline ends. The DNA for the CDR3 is TGTGCCAGTAGTATGCAGGACAGAAAAGAGACCCAGTACTTC. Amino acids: CASSMQDRKETQYF.

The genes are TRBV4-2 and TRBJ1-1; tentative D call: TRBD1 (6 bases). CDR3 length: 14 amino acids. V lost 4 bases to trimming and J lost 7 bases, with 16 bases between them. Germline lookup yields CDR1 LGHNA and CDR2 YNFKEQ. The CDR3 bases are TGTGCCAGCAGCCTCCGCCAGGGGATCAATGAAGCTTTCTTT. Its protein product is CASSLRQGINEAFF.

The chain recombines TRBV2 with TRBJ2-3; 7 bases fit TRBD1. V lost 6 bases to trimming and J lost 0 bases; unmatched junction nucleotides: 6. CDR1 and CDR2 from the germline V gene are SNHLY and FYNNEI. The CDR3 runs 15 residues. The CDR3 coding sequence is TGTGCCAGCAGGGTTGGGACAGCTAGCACAGATACGCAGTATTTT. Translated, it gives CASRVGTASTDTQYF.

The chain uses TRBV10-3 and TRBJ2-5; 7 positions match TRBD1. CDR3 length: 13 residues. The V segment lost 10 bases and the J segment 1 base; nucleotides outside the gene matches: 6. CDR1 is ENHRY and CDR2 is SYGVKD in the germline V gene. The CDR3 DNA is TGTGCCACGACAGGGCCGGCCCAAGAGACCCAGTACTTC. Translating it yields CATTGPAQETQYF.

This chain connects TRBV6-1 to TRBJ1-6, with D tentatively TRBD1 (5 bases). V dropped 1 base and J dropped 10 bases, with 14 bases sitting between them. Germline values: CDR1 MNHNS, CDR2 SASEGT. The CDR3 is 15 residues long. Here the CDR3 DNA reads TGTGCCAGCAGTGAAGTGGCAGGGCGCCGATCACCCCTCCACTTT. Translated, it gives CASSEVAGRRSPLHF.

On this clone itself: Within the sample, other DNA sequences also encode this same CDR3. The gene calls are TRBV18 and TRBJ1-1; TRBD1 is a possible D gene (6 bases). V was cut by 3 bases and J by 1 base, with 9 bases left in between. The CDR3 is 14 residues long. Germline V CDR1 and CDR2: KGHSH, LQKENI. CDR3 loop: CASSPRGQNTEAFF. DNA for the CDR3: TGTGCCAGCTCACCGAGGGGACAGAACACTGAAGCTTTCTTT.

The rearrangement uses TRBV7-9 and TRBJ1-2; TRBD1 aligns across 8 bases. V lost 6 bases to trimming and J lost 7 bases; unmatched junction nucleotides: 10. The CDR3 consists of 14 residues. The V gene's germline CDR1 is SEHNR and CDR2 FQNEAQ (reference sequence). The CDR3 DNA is TGTGCCAGCAGGCCCAAGCAGGGGGCTGGTGGCTACACCTTC. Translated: CASRPKQGAGGYTF.

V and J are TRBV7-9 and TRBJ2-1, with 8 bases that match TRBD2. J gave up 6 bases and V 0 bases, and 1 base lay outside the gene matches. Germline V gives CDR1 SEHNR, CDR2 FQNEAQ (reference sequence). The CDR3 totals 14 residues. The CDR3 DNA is TGTGCCAGCAGCTTAGCCGGGGGGGCCAATGAGCAGTTCTTC. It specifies CASSLAGGANEQFF.